Below, 10 T cell receptor beta chains from the same sample are listed, as sequenced in a study of identical twins. Each CDR3 protein is one row after TCRdb ran MiXCR on the 5' RACE reads. This table holds more than 600,000 distinct CDR3 sequences, roughly 20% found once. This sample also belongs to another study, concerning T cells expressing NK-cell markers.

Sequences were obtained from PBMCs. These receptors were obtained from a woman younger than 30 in good health.

J is TRBJ2-5 and V is TRBV20-1; 11 bases are shared with TRBD2. The V gene's germline CDR1 is DFQATT and CDR2 SNEGSKA (reference sequence). The trim removed 0 bases at V and 5 bases at J, leaving 5 bases unmatched. The CDR3 sequence is 15 residues long. As DNA, the CDR3 is TGCAGTGCTAGAGATCGAACTAGCGGGGGTGAGACCCAGTACTTC. Its translation is CSARDRTSGGETQYF.

The V gene is TRBV12-3 or TRBV12-4, the J gene TRBJ2-7, with TRBD2 matching 7 bases. The CDR3 spans 16 residues. With 6 bases clipped from V and 9 bases from J, the junction kept 20 bases outside the gene matches. The DNA of the CDR3 is TGTGCCAGCAGCCCCGATCCCGCAGCGGGATTACGGGGGCAGTACTTC. Amino acid sequence: CASSPDPAAGLRGQYF.

This clonotype was observed many times. This chain joins TRBV20-1 and TRBJ2-1, with D maybe TRBD1 (6 bases). The V end lost 1 base, the J end lost 5 bases, and 9 bases lay between the germline ends. CDR3 length equals 13 residues. Per the germline V gene, CDR1 is DFQATT and CDR2 is SNEGSKA (reference sequence). CDR3 bases: TGCAGTGCTAGAGGGACAGCCGACAATGAGCAGTTCTTC. It specifies CSARGTADNEQFF.

This clonotype was seen more than once but under ten times. The chain has TRBV5-5 and TRBJ2-1, with D tentatively TRBD2 (6 bases). The length of the CDR3 is 15 residues. CDR1 and CDR2 (germline): SGHKS, YYEKEE (reference sequence). V gave up 4 bases and J gave up 8 bases, with 19 bases separating them. DNA for the CDR3: TGTGCCAGCAGCGAGAACCGGGACTTTCACCATGAGCAGTTCTTC. Protein sequence: CASSENRDFHHEQFF. Based on the CDR3 plus reference TRBV5-5 and TRBJ2-1, the full variable domain is DAGVTQSPTHLIKTRGQQVTLRCSPISGHKSVSWYQQVLGQGPQFIFQYYEKEERGRGNFPDRFSARQFPNYSSELNVNALLLGDSALYLCASSENRDFHHEQFFGPGTRLTVL.

V is TRBV5-1 and J is TRBJ2-5; unclear D gene. The CDR3 has 13 amino acids. Germline lookup yields CDR1 SGHRS and CDR2 YFSETQ. The V and J ends lost 2 bases and 5 bases respectively, with 10 bases between them. The CDR3: CASSFDMRETQYF. The CDR3 DNA reads TGCGCCAGCAGCTTTGACATGCGGGAGACCCAGTACTTC.

V usage is TRBV29-1 and J usage is TRBJ2-1; D may be TRBD1 or TRBD2 (6 bases each). Germline CDR1 and CDR2: SQVTM and ANQGSEA. This CDR3 is built from 16 residues. V shed 2 bases and J shed 11 bases, with 25 bases lying between them. The CDR3: CSVERQGWRVKGQQFF. The CDR3 DNA sequence: TGCAGCGTTGAACGCCAGGGGTGGAGGGTAAAAGGGCAGCAGTTCTTC.

In its sample, this clonotype was seen a few times. The chain links TRBV10-2 to TRBJ2-5; 10 positions match TRBD2. Unmatched junction bases numbered 9, after V lost 7 bases and J lost 1 base. Germline loops: CDR1 WSHSY, CDR2 SAAADI. This CDR3 is 16 amino acids long. In DNA form, the CDR3 reads TGCGCCAGCAACCCCTCCGGACTAGCGGTCCAAGAGACCCAGTACTTC. Amino acids: CASNPSGLAVQETQYF.

Note on this clonotype: Germline and junction disagree at one end, which may indicate a read error. V gene TRBV4-3 combines with J gene TRBJ2-1; D remains unclear. Germline lookup yields CDR1 LGHNA and CDR2 YSLEER. The CDR3 is 15 amino acids. The CDR3, as DNA: TGCGCCAGCAGCCAAGATCCGTACTCCAACAATGAGCAGTTCTTC. This sequence encodes CASSQDPYSNNEQFF.

The genes are TRBV12-3 or TRBV12-4 and TRBJ2-1; D may be TRBD2 (6 bases). This CDR3 has 14 amino acids. V was shortened by 3 bases and J by 6 bases, with 12 bases between the two germline ends. The CDR3 DNA is TGTGCCAGCAGTTTTGGGGGGAGCCCCAATGAGCAGTTCTTC. Protein: CASSFGGSPNEQFF.

This clonotype has more than one count but fewer than ten. The CDR3 coding sequence is TGCGCCAGCAGCCCTACGGGACAGAACTACGAGCAGTACTTC. It specifies CASSPTGQNYEQYF. This chain connects TRBV5-1 to TRBJ2-7, with 7 positions matching TRBD1. Trimming removed 4 bases from V and 3 bases from J; junction bases left unmatched: 7. This CDR3 has 14 amino acids. CDR1 is SGHRS, CDR2 YFSETQ, per germline.